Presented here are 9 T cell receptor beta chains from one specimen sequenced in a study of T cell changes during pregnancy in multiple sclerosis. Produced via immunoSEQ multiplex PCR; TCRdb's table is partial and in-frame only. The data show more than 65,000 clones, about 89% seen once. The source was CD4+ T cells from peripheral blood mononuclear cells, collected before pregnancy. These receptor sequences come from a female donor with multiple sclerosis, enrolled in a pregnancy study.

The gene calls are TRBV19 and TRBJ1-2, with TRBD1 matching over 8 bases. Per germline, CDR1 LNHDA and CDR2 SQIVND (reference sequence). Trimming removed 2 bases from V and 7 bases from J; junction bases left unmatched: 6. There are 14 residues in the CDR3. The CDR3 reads CASSILDRDRGYTF. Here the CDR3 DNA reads TGTGCCAGTAGTATATTGGACAGGGACCGTGGCTACACCTTC.

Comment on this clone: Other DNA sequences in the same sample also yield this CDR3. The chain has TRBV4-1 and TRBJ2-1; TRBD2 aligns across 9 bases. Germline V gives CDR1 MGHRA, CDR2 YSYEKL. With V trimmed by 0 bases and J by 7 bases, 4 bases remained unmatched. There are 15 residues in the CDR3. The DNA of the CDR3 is TGCGCCAGCAGCCAAGAGCGGGAGGGCCGGAATGAGCAGTTCTTC. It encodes CASSQEREGRNEQFF.

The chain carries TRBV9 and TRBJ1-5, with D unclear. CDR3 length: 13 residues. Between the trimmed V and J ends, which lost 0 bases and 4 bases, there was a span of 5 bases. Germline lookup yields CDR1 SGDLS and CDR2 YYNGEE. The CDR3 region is CASSVDENQPQHF. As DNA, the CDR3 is TGTGCCAGCAGCGTAGATGAGAATCAGCCCCAGCATTTT.

The CDR3, as DNA: TGTGCCAGCAGTGAAGGAGGGCCCGGCACAGATACGCAGTATTTT. The encoded protein is CASSEGGPGTDTQYF. This chain links TRBV6-1 with TRBJ2-3; a weak D match, TRBD2 (5 bases). Between the trimmed V and J ends, which lost 1 base and 1 base, there was a span of 9 bases. The CDR3 length is 15 residues. The germline CDR1 and CDR2 sequences are MNHNS and SASEGT.

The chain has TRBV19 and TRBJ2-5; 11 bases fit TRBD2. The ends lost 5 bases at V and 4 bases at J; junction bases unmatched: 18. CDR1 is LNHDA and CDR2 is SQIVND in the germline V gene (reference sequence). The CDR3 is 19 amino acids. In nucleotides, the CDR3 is TGTGCCAGTAGTCAATTTGGGACTAGCGGCCCTGGAACGGGAGAGACCCAGTACTTC. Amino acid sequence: CASSQFGTSGPGTGETQYF.

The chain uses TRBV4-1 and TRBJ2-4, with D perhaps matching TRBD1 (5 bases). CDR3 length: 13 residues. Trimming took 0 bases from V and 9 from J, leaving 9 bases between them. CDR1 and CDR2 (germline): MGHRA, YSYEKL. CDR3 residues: CASSQDKGLIQYF. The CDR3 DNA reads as TGCGCCAGCAGCCAAGACAAGGGGCTCATTCAGTACTTC.

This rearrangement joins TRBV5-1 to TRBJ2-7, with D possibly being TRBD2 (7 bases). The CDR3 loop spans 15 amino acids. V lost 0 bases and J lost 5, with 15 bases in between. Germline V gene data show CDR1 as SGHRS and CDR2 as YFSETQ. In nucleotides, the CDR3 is TGCGCCAGCAGCTTGGGTTCGGGGGGCGTGAACGAGCAGTACTTC. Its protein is CASSLGSGGVNEQYF. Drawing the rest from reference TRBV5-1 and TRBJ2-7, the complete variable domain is KAGVTQTPRYLIKTRGQQVTLSCSPISGHRSVSWYQQTPGQGLQFLFEYFSETQRNKGNFPGRFSGRQFSNSRSEMNVSTLELGDSALYLCASSLGSGGVNEQYFGPGTRLTVT.

CDR3 DNA: TGCGCCAGCAGCCTCTTCTACGGCACCGGGGAGCTGTTTTTT. It codes for CASSLFYGTGELFF. This rearrangement joins TRBV4-1 to TRBJ2-2; D unclear. Germline CDR1 and CDR2: MGHRA and YSYEKL. The CDR3 extends over 14 amino acids. Trimming left V 4 bases short and J 4 bases short, with 10 bases between.

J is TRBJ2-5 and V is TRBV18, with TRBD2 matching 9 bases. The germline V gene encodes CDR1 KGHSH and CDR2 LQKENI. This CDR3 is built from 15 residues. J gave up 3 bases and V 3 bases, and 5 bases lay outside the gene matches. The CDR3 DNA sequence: TGTGCCAGCTCACCGCTAAGGACTAGCGAAGAGACCCAGTACTTC. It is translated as CASSPLRTSEETQYF.